These T cell receptor beta chains were read from a single sample in a study of cytomegalovirus exposure and HLA in healthy donors. Measured with immunoSEQ multiplex PCR; TCRdb has only the in-frame clones, and not every one. The sample has about 180,000 clones, around 79% seen once; the top ten hold around 0.69%. The sequenced sample was PBMCs. Receptors were obtained from a woman aged 40 to 49 in good health and CMV-seronegative. CDR3s leave out the opening cysteine and the closing phenylalanine or tryptophan. Size values are once, few and many counts, or a class for expanded clones, and some rows have none.

>.|TRBV5-1|13
ASGTGERGWETQY
>once|TRBV5-1|12
ASSEEGHVGGYT
>.|TRBV16|12
ASSQSRQGYGYT
>few|TRBV5-6|13
ASGQGVSTNEKLF
>.|TRBV27|12
ASSSPKRGETQY
>.|TRBV5-1|13
ASSLVQGANYGYT
>.|TRBV11-2|10
ASTLGGEKLF
>.|TRBV30|15
AWSADRGVAYNSPLH
>once|TRBV14|13
ASSLRTGSNTEAF
>few|TRBV6-1|13
ASSGDSHSNQPQH
>.|TRBV7-9|14
ASSLGQGAGNSPLH
>.|TRBV5-1|12
ASSPRGFPGTQY
>.|TRBV29-1|11
SVVDRGAYGYT
>.|TRBV19|13
ASSGKKGLGSGYT
>.|TRBV28|10
ASGQANTEAF
>.|TRBV30|11
AWSGTVYNEQF
>.|TRBV5-1|12
ASSLVQGAFEQF
>.|TRBV10-2|12
ASSESGQATEAF
>.|TRBV5-5|12
ASSSAAGRYEQY
>.|TRBV14|10
ASSQPGNTIY
>.|TRBV5-1|12
ASSPDRSTYEQY
>.|TRBV5-1|12
ASSRVTGLSEAF
>.|TRBV28|13
ASSFWSGGAFEQY
>.|TRBV7-9|12
ASSLATTNEKLF
>.|TRBV19|16
ASSIVGLAGETPYEQY
>.|TRBV5-1|15
ASSLDSSGQGRTEAF